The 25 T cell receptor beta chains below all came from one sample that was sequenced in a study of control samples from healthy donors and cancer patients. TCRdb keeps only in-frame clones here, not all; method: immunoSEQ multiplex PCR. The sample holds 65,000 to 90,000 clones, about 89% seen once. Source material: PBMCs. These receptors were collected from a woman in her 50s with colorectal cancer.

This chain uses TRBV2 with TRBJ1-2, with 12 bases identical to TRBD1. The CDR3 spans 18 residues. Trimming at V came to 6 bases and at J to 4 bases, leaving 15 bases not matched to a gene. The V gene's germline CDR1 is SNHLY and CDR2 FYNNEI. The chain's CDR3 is CASRTPGQGARRGYGYTF. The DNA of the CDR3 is TGTGCCAGCAGGACCCCGGGACAGGGGGCGAGGAGGGGCTATGGCTACACCTTC.

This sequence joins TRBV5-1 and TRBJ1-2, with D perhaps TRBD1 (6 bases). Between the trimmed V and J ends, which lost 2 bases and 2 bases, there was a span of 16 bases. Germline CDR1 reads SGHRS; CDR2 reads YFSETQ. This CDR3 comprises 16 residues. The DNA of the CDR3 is TGCGCCAGCAGCTTAGGCCCGAGCGGACAGAACTATGGCTACACCTTC. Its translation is CASSLGPSGQNYGYTF.

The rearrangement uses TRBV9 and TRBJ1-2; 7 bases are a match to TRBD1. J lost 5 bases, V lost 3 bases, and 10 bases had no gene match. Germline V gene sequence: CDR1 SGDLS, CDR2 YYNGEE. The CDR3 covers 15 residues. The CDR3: CASSGTGPGFYGYTF. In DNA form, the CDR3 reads TGTGCCAGCAGCGGGACAGGTCCTGGATTTTATGGCTACACCTTC.

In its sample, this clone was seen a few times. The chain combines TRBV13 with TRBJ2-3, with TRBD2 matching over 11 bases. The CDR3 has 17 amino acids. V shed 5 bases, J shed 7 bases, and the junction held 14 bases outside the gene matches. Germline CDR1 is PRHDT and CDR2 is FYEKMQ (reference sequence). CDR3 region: CASSPPPASGGTHTQYF. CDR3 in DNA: TGTGCCAGCAGCCCCCCCCCGGCTAGCGGGGGGACCCATACGCAGTATTTT.

The CDR3 loop is CASSYTGYEQYV. CDR3 nucleotides: TGTGCCAGCAGTTACACGGGCTACGAGCAGTACGTC. The chain carries TRBV6-2 or TRBV6-3 and TRBJ2-7; D is ambiguous. Trimming removed 2 bases from V and 3 bases from J, with 5 bases in between. The CDR3 is 12 amino acids. Germline V gene lookup returns CDR1 MNHEY and CDR2 SVGEGT.

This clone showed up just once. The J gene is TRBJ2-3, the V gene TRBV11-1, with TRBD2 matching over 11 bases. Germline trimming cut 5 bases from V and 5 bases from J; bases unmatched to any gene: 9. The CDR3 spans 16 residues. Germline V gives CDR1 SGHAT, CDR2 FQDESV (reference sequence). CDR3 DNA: TGTGCCAGCAGCCCATTTCTAGCGGGGGGAGGAGATACGCAGTATTTT. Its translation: CASSPFLAGGGDTQYF.

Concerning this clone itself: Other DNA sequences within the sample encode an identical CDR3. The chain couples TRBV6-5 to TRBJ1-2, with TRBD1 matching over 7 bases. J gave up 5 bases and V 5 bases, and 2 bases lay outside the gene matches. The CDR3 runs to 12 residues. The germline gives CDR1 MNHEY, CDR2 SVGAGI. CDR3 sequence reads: CASSPQGYGYTF. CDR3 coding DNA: TGTGCCAGCAGTCCACAGGGGTATGGCTACACCTTC.

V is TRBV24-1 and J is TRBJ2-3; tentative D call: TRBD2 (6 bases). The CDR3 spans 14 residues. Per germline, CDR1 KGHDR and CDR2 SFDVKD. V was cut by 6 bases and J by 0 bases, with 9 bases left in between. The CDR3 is CATSYGGSTDTQYF. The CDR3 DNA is TGTGCCACCAGTTACGGGGGAAGCACAGATACGCAGTATTTT.

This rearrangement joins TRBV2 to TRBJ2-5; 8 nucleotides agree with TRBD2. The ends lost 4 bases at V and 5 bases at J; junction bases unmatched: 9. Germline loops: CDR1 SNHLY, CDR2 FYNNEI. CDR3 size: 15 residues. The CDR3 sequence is CASSVAGTRRETQYF. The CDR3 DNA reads TGTGCCAGCAGTGTAGCGGGAACTAGGCGGGAGACCCAGTACTTC.

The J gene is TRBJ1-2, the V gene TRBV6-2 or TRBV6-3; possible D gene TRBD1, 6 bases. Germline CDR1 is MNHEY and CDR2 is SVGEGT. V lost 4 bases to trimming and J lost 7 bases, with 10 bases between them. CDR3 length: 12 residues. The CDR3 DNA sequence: TGTGCCAGCAGTTCTCAGGGGTTTGGCTACACCTTC. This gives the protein CASSSQGFGYTF.

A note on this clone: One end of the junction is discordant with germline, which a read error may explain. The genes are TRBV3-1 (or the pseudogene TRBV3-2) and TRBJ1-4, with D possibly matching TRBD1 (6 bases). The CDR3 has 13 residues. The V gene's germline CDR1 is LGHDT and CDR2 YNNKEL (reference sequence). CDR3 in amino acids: CATSWGPGEKLFF. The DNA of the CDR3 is TGTGCCACCAGCTGGGGGCCTGGGGAAAAACTGTTTTTT.

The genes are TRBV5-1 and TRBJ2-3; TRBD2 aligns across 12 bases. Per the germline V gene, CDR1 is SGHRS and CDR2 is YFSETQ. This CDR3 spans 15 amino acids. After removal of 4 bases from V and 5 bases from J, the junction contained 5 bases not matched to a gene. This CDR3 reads CASSPSGGAQDTQYF. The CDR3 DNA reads TGCGCCAGCAGCCCTAGCGGGGGGGCCCAAGATACGCAGTATTTT.

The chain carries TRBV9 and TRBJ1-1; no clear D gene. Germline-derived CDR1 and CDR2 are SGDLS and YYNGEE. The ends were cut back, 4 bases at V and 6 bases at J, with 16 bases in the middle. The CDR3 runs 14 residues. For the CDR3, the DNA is TGTGCCAGCAGCCGTATCGGGGTTGGGGCTGAAGCTTTCTTT. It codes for CASSRIGVGAEAFF.

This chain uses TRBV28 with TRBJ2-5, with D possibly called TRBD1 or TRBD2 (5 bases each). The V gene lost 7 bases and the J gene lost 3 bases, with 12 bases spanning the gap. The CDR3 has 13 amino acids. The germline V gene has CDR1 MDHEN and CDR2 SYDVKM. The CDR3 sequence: CASTPGPKETQYF. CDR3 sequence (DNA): TGTGCCAGCACCCCGGGACCCAAAGAGACCCAGTACTTC.

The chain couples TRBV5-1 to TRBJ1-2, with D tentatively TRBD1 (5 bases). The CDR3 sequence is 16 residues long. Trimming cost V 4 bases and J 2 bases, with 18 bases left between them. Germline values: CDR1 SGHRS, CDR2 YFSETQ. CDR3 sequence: CASSEVPGLLNYGYTF. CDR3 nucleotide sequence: TGCGCCAGCAGCGAGGTCCCGGGACTGCTGAACTATGGCTACACCTTC.

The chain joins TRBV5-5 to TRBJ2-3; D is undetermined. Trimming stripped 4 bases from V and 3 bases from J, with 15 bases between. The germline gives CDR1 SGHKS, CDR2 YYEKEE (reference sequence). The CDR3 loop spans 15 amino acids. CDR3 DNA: TGTGCCAGCAGCCGAGAGATAGGAAGTACAGATACGCAGTATTTT. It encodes CASSREIGSTDTQYF. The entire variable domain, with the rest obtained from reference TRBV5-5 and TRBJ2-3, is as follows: DAGVTQSPTHLIKTRGQQVTLRCSPISGHKSVSWYQQVLGQGPQFIFQYYEKEERGRGNFPDRFSARQFPNYSSELNVNALLLGDSALYLCASSREIGSTDTQYFGPGTRLTVL.

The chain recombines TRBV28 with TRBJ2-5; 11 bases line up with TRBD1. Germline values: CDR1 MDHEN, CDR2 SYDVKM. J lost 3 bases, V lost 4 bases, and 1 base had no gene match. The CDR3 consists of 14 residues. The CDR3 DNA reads TGTGCCAGCAGTTCGGGACAGGGGGAAGAGACCCAGTACTTC. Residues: CASSSGQGEETQYF.

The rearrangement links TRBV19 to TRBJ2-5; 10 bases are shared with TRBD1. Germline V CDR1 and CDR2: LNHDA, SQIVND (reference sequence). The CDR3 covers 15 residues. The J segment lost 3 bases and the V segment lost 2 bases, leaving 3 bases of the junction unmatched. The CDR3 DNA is TGTGCCAGTAGTATATTGGGACAGGGGAAAGAGACCCAGTACTTC. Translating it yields CASSILGQGKETQYF.

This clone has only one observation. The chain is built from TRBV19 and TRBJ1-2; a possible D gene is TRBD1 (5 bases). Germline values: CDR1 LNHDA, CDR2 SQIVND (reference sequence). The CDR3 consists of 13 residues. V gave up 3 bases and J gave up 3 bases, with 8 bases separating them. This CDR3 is CASSIGGDYGYTF. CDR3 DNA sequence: TGTGCCAGTAGTATTGGAGGGGACTATGGCTACACCTTC.

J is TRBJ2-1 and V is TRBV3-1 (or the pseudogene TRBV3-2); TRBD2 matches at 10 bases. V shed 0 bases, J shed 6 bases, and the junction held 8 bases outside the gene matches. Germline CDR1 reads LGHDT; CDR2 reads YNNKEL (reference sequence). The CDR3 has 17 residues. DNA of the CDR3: TGTGCCAGCAGCCAAGACTCTGTAGCGGGGGGAATCAATGAGCAGTTCTTC. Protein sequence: CASSQDSVAGGINEQFF.

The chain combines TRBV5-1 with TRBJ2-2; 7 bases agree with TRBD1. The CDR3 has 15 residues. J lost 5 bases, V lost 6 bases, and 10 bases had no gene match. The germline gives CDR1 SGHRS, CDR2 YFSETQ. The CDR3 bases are TGCGCCAGCACTACGGGACAGCTCGGGACCGGGGAGCTGTTTTTT. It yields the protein CASTTGQLGTGELFF.

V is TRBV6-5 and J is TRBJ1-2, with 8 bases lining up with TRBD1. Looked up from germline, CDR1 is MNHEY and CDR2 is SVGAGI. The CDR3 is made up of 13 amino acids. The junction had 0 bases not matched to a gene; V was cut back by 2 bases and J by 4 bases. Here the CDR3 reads CASSYQGAYGYTF. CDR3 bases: TGTGCCAGCAGTTACCAGGGGGCCTATGGCTACACCTTC.

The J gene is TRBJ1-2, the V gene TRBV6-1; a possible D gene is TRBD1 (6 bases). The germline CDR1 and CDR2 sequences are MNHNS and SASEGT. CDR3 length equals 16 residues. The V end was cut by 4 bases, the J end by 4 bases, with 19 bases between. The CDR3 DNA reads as TGTGCCAGCAGTGGTACCCAGGGGTTCCAGGGCTATGGCTACACCTTC. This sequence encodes CASSGTQGFQGYGYTF.

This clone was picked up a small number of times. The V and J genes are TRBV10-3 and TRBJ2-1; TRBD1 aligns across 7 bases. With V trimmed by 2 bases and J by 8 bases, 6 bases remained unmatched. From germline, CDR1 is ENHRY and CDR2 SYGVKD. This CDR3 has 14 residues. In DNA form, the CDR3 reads TGTGCCATCAGTGAGGGGCAGGGGGTGTATGAGCAGTTCTTC. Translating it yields CAISEGQGVYEQFF.

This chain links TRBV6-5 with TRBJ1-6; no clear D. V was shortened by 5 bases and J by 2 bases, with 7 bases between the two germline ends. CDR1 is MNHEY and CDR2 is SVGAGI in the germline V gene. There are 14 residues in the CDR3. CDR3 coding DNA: TGTGCCAGCAGTCCTCAGGCCTATAATTCACCCCTCCACTTT. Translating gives CASSPQAYNSPLHF.